Listed below are T cell receptor beta chains from one sample, sequenced in a study of PD-1 blockade in classical Hodgkin lymphoma. Assay used: immunoSEQ multiplex PCR; TCRdb lists only in-frame clones, some missing. The sample yields around 150,000 clones, approximately 81% seen once. The material was peripheral blood mononuclear cells (PBMCs), obtained before the second cycle of nivolumab. Every receptor here comes from a human donor with classical Hodgkin lymphoma. The CDR3 runs from the conserved cysteine through the conserved F or W. A D gene is named only where the DNA matches it firmly.

j_gene,d_gene,v_gene,CDR3aa
TRBJ1-1,TRBD1,TRBV28,CASSYGQGAEAFF
TRBJ1-2,-,TRBV7-2,CASSKLGDGYTF
TRBJ2-3,-,TRBV2,CASSDLGGGPDTQYF
TRBJ2-3,-,TRBV10-3,CAIKTHDIDTQYF
TRBJ2-1,TRBD1,TRBV10-3,CAISESGQGYNEQFF
TRBJ2-3,-,TRBV28,CASSLNTQYF
TRBJ1-5,-,TRBV19,CASSADGPRGQPQHF
TRBJ1-3,-,TRBV5-1,CASTFESGNTIYF
TRBJ1-2,-,TRBV6-5,CATYAVSDYGYTF
TRBJ2-7,TRBD1,TRBV18,CASSQTGYAGQGAPVQYF
TRBJ2-5,-,TRBV2,CASSEALLVSGGTQYF
TRBJ2-7,TRBD1,TRBV6-5,CASRGQGGDGQYF
TRBJ2-1,TRBD1,TRBV29-1,CSVVVMDRGHYNEQFF
TRBJ1-5,-,TRBV7-2,CASSLVAVDNQPQHF
TRBJ2-6,TRBD2,TRBV18,CASSPPSGGSSSGANVLTF
TRBJ2-7,TRBD1,TRBV11-2,CASRTNRGLFYEQYF
-,-,TRBV27,CASSLSTGNYEQYF
TRBJ1-5,-,TRBV18,CASSPGRDQPQHF
TRBJ2-3,TRBD1,TRBV6-5,CASRRDRGLHTQYF
TRBJ2-1,TRBD1,TRBV19,CASSIRDRQYNEQFF
TRBJ1-5,-,TRBV4-3,CASSQDFVGLQPQHF
TRBJ2-5,TRBD2,TRBV18,CASSPGHSGETQYF
TRBJ2-3,-,TRBV2,CASKAGPDTQYF
TRBJ2-6,-,TRBV4-3,CASSQATRGYSGANVLTF
TRBJ1-5,-,TRBV7-2,CASSLGPGDQPQHF
TRBJ1-3,-,TRBV5-6,CASSLGSWSSGNTIYF
TRBJ2-3,-,TRBV7-2,CASSLVRVDPDTQYF
TRBJ1-4,TRBD1,TRBV28,CASSFSRGVGKLFF
TRBJ1-2,-,TRBV27,CASSTTPGPYGYTF
TRBJ1-6,-,TRBV9,CASSDSMSSYNSPLHF
TRBJ2-5,-,TRBV27,CASSLSWGETQYF
TRBJ2-2,-,TRBV6-6,CASSERAGELFF
TRBJ2-7,TRBD1,TRBV9,CASSVGMGDSYEQYF
TRBJ2-3,-,TRBV28,CASSWGIRTDTQYF
TRBJ2-5,-,TRBV7-7,CASSSSRQPPRYF
TRBJ2-7,TRBD1,TRBV5-6,CASSQGDRGWYEQYF
TRBJ2-3,-,TRBV18,CASSQLLTDTQYF
TRBJ1-5,-,TRBV28,CASSLGGVGQPQHF
TRBJ2-1,-,TRBV5-1,CASSLVLGINEQFF
TRBJ1-2,-,TRBV28,CASSFRGYGYTF
TRBJ2-2,TRBD2,TRBV7-9,CASSFSGSWTGELFF
TRBJ2-1,TRBD2,TRBV7-2,CASSLTSGSYEQFF
TRBJ1-1,-,TRBV7-9,CASSLSSSRGWRTEAFF
TRBJ2-1,-,TRBV10-3,CAISESRRGNEQFF
TRBJ2-1,-,TRBV5-1,CASSLGQPYNEQFF
TRBJ2-7,-,TRBV28,CASGGREHEQCF
TRBJ2-7,TRBD2,TRBV7-2,CASSLGLAGGYEQYF
TRBJ1-1,TRBD1,TRBV27,CASSPTRQGDTEAFF
TRBJ2-3,-,TRBV29-1,CSVEETNTQYF
TRBJ2-1,-,TRBV18,CASSPGVGGDEQFF
TRBJ2-7,-,TRBV4-1,CASSQESVATYEQYF